The TCR beta chain described here comes from a study of T cells in Graves' hyperthyroidism and ophthalmopathy. This clonotype was seen a handful of times. From RNA transcripts, TCR beta CDR3 regions were amplified. Initially, a first-round RT-PCR of the TCR CDR3 employed the HTBI primer set. One entry per CDR3 protein, called by TCRdb with MiXCR from the multiplex PCR reads. The data contain hundreds of thousands of distinct CDR3 sequences, 15% to 20% of them singletons. Diagnostic decisions used clinical symptoms, serum thyroxine and TRAb, thyroid ultrasound and orbital computed tomography. CDR1 KGHSH and CDR2 LQKENI come from the germline V gene. The CDR3 is 14 amino acids. Trimming took 0 bases from V and 5 from J, leaving 11 bases between them.

The sequenced sample was blood. The rearrangement uses TRBV18 and TRBJ2-7; D is possibly TRBD2 (5 bases). The TCR originated in a man between 35 and 55 years old with Graves' ophthalmopathy. The DNA for the CDR3 is TGTGCCAGCTCACCACCTACGGGGAGCCACGAGCAGTACTTC. It yields the protein CASSPPTGSHEQYF.